The T cell receptor beta chain described here comes from a study of identical twins. Study conclusions and caveats: A partial confounding effect on zero-insertion analyses could come from invariant MAIT and iNKT cells.

Unique molecular identifiers were present on cDNA, and template switching added a universal primer site. One entry per CDR3 protein, called by TCRdb with MiXCR from the 5' RACE reads. The data contain 450,000 or so distinct CDR3 sequences, 14% of them singletons. V shed 6 bases and J shed 7 bases, with 19 bases lying between them. This CDR3 is built from 15 residues. In its sample, this clonotype was seen a few times. What it binds is not known. The sample also formed part of further work on yellow fever vaccine responses in identical twins. This second study says: Reportedly, twins showed a vaccine T cell response that looked partly convergent and partly personalized.

Sequencing used CD4+ T cells sorted from blood. The V and J genes are TRBV12-3 or TRBV12-4 and TRBJ2-1, with D maybe TRBD1 (6 bases). This TCR was recovered from a woman between 18 and 29 years old in good health. CDR3 residues: CASSPMATGSNEQFF. CDR3 coding DNA: TGTGCCAGCAGCCCGATGGCGACAGGTTCGAATGAGCAGTTCTTC.